These 18 T cell receptor beta chains came from one sample sequenced in a study of OX40 agonist ivuxolimab in advanced cancers. Profiled with immunoSEQ multiplex PCR; TCRdb holds only in-frame clones, not every one. Of tens of thousands of clones in the sample, about 85% were seen once. The source material was CD4+ or CD8+ T cells sorted from blood, sampled in a trial of the OX40 agonist ivuxolimab. The receptors stem from an adult with an advanced solid tumor such as melanoma, head and neck, liver or kidney cancer.

This clone occurred once. The chain couples TRBV4-2 to TRBJ1-1; no reliable D call. The CDR3 is made up of 15 amino acids. The germline V gene encodes CDR1 LGHNA and CDR2 YNFKEQ. Trimming left V 5 bases short and J 4 bases short, with 17 bases between. The CDR3 reads CASSLASSRGTEAFF. CDR3 nucleotide sequence: TGTGCCAGCAGCTTGGCGTCTTCACGGGGCACTGAAGCTTTCTTT.

The V gene is TRBV6-5, the J gene TRBJ1-2; a weak D match, TRBD1 (6 bases). The germline V gene has CDR1 MNHEY and CDR2 SVGAGI. This CDR3 has 12 amino acids. V lost 6 bases and J 4 bases, leaving 9 bases between the germline ends. The CDR3 here is CASRGGSYGYTF. Here the CDR3 DNA reads TGTGCCAGCAGAGGGGGATCCTATGGCTACACCTTC.

The DNA for the CDR3 is TGTGCCATAGCCTTGACTAGGGTGGCAGATACGCAGTATTTT. It codes for CAIALTRVADTQYF. The chain joins TRBV10-3 to TRBJ2-3, with D maybe TRBD2 (6 bases). The CDR3 extends over 14 amino acids. CDR1 is ENHRY, CDR2 SYGVKD, per germline. Trimming left V 9 bases short and J 4 bases short, with 17 bases between.

The chain carries TRBV18 and TRBJ1-1, with D unclear. Trimming removed 4 bases from V and 3 bases from J, with 9 bases in between. Per the germline V gene, CDR1 is KGHSH and CDR2 is LQKENI. CDR3 length: 13 amino acids. In nucleotides, the CDR3 is TGTGCCAGCTCACTTAGAGATGACACTGAAGCTTTCTTT. Its protein product is CASSLRDDTEAFF. Combining the CDR3 with reference TRBV18 and TRBJ1-1 gives the whole variable domain NAGVMQNPRHLVRRRGQEARLRCSPMKGHSHVYWYRQLPEEGLKFMVYLQKENIIDESGMPKERFSAEFPKEGPSILRIQQVVRGDSAAYFCASSLRDDTEAFFGQGTRLTVV.

This chain connects TRBV4-3 to TRBJ2-3; D call uncertain. The germline gives CDR1 LGHNA, CDR2 YSLEER. The CDR3 contains 12 residues. V was clipped by 4 bases and J by 2 bases, with 4 bases between them. CDR3 sequence reads: CASSPNTDTQYF. CDR3 DNA sequence: TGCGCCAGCAGCCCGAACACAGATACGCAGTATTTT.

The chain employs TRBV28 and TRBJ1-5; weak D call: TRBD1 (6 bases). CDR3 length: 15 amino acids. Trimming cost V 4 bases and J 2 bases, with 12 bases left between them. Germline V CDR1 and CDR2: MDHEN, SYDVKM. As DNA, the CDR3 is TGTGCCAGCAGTTCCACAGGGCAAGGCAATCAGCCCCAGCATTTT. Its protein product is CASSSTGQGNQPQHF.

The chain combines TRBV5-5 with TRBJ1-2; 7 bases map to TRBD1. V shed 2 bases and J 3 bases; nucleotides not matched to a gene: 1. The CDR3 covers 13 residues. Germline lookup yields CDR1 SGHKS and CDR2 YYEKEE (reference sequence). CDR3: CASSFQGDYGYTF. As DNA, the CDR3 is TGTGCCAGCAGCTTTCAGGGGGACTATGGCTACACCTTC.

The chain has TRBV7-2 and TRBJ1-5; D is unresolved. Per germline, CDR1 SGHTA and CDR2 FQGNSA. The CDR3 length is 13 residues. Trimming cost V 5 bases and J 6 bases, with 11 bases left between them. CDR3 region: CASSRGSGQPQHF. CDR3 sequence (DNA): TGTGCCAGCAGCAGAGGGTCAGGTCAGCCCCAGCATTTT.

The chain joins TRBV7-9 to TRBJ2-3; 14 nucleotides agree with TRBD2. The CDR3 has 16 residues. V was pared by 5 bases and J by 6 bases, with 7 bases of the junction left unmatched. Per the germline V gene, CDR1 is SEHNR and CDR2 is FQNEAQ (reference sequence). Written as DNA, the CDR3 is TGTGCCAGCAGCCAAGGACTAGCGGGAGGTGTTGATACGCAGTATTTT. As protein: CASSQGLAGGVDTQYF.

V and J are TRBV5-6 and TRBJ1-1, with a tentative D call TRBD1 (5 bases). Trimming took 4 bases from V and 5 from J, leaving 12 bases between them. This CDR3 is 13 amino acids long. CDR1 is SGHDT, CDR2 YYEEEE, per germline. The CDR3 DNA reads as TGTGCCAGCAGCAGGGGAGCGGGGACTGAAGCTTTCTTT. This gives the protein CASSRGAGTEAFF. The complete variable domain, with remaining parts taken from reference TRBV5-6 and TRBJ1-1, reads DAGVTQSPTHLIKTRGQQVTLRCSPKSGHDTVSWYQQALGQGPQFIFQYYEEEERQRGNFPDRFSGHQFPNYSSELNVNALLLGDSALYLCASSRGAGTEAFFGQGTRLTVV.

This clone was found a few times. The chain links TRBV7-2 to TRBJ1-2, with D hard to call. Looked up from germline, CDR1 is SGHTA and CDR2 is FQGNSA. The CDR3 totals 13 residues. V lost 7 bases and J 0 bases, leaving 9 bases between the germline ends. This chain's CDR3 is CASTATANYGYTF. CDR3 sequence (DNA): TGTGCCAGCACCGCTACCGCTAACTATGGCTACACCTTC.

The chain uses TRBV9 and TRBJ2-2, with D hard to call. Trimming cost V 0 bases and J 0 bases, with 9 bases left between them. The CDR3 loop spans 16 amino acids. CDR1 and CDR2 (germline): SGDLS, YYNGEE. The CDR3 spells CASSVVAQANTGELFF. CDR3 nucleotides: TGTGCCAGCAGCGTAGTCGCCCAAGCGAACACCGGGGAGCTGTTTTTT.

The rearrangement uses TRBV9 and TRBJ1-2; 10 bases fit TRBD1. This CDR3 is 15 amino acids long. Germline lookup yields CDR1 SGDLS and CDR2 YYNGEE. V shed 0 bases and J 5 bases; nucleotides not matched to a gene: 4. The CDR3 loop reads CASSVGTGGSYGYTF. The CDR3, as DNA: TGTGCCAGCAGCGTAGGGACAGGGGGATCATATGGCTACACCTTC.

CDR3 amino acids: CASSGDTPNYGYTF. CDR3 DNA sequence: TGTGCCAGCAGTGGGGACACTCCTAACTATGGCTACACCTTC. This chain joins TRBV6-5 and TRBJ1-2; D might be TRBD1 (6 bases). There are 14 residues in the CDR3. Per the germline V gene, CDR1 is MNHEY and CDR2 is SVGAGI. Trimming stripped 5 bases from V and 0 bases from J, with 10 bases between.

J is TRBJ2-1 and V is TRBV28; D could derive from TRBD1 or TRBD2 (5 bases each). Germline lookup yields CDR1 MDHEN and CDR2 SYDVKM. Trimming took 4 bases from V and 9 from J, leaving 10 bases between them. The CDR3 covers 12 residues. The CDR3, as DNA: TGTGCCAGCAGTTCGGGACGTCTTGAGCAGTTCTTC. Its translation is CASSSGRLEQFF.

The rearrangement links TRBV6-1 to TRBJ1-1; TRBD1 matches at 12 bases. Per germline, CDR1 MNHNS and CDR2 SASEGT. The J segment lost 11 bases and the V segment lost 2 bases, leaving 3 bases of the junction unmatched. CDR3 length equals 13 residues. CDR3 in amino acids: CASSEMGQGAAFF. The CDR3 region has the DNA TGTGCCAGCAGTGAAATGGGACAGGGGGCGGCTTTCTTT.

V gene TRBV7-2 combines with J gene TRBJ2-2; 7 nucleotides line up with TRBD1. With V trimmed by 6 bases and J by 4 bases, 8 bases remained unmatched. In germline, CDR1 is SGHTA, CDR2 FQGNSA. The length of the CDR3 is 15 residues. This chain's CDR3 is CASSPTGTATGELFF. CDR3 coding DNA: TGTGCCAGCAGTCCAACCGGGACAGCCACCGGGGAGCTGTTTTTT. The full variable domain, with the rest looked up from reference TRBV7-2 and TRBJ2-2, is GAGVSQSPSNKVTEKGKDVELRCDPISGHTALYWYRQSLGQGLEFLIYFQGNSAPDKSGLPSDRFSAERTGGSVSTLTIQRTQQEDSAVYLCASSPTGTATGELFFGEGSRLTVL.

V usage is TRBV11-1 and J usage is TRBJ2-5; D is ambiguous. V dropped 2 bases and J dropped 4 bases, with 14 bases sitting between them. Germline V gene sequence: CDR1 SGHAT, CDR2 FQDESV (reference sequence). This CDR3 is built from 15 residues. The DNA of the CDR3 is TGTGCCAGCAGCTTACGTCCGAATGGTCGAGAGACCCAGTACTTC. Translation gives CASSLRPNGRETQYF.